The 24 T cell receptor beta chains given below trace back to one sample, sequenced in a study of regulatory T cells in long-lasting Graves disease. To make TCR beta libraries, researchers used iRepertoire HTBI primers and Arm-PCR of CDR3 regions. Each CDR3 protein gets one entry after TCRdb re-called the multiplex PCR reads with MiXCR. The repertoire holds about 240,000 distinct CDR3 sequences, with 20% to 25% as singletons. Time point here: newly diagnosed GD, antithyroid drugs for less than 3 months. Extracted PBMC RNA gave rise to the TCR library. Sequenced here: peripheral blood mononuclear cells (PBMCs), sampled at new diagnosis, from a patient treated with antithyroid drugs. Source of these receptors: a female donor with Graves disease.

This clonotype was counted at least ten times. The chain employs TRBV7-9 and TRBJ1-4; 9 nucleotides align to TRBD1. Germline V lookup: CDR1 SEHNR, CDR2 FQNEAQ (reference sequence). The V segment lost 5 bases and the J segment 1 base; nucleotides outside the gene matches: 11. CDR3 length: 18 amino acids. CDR3 coding DNA: TGTGCCAGCAGCCCAAGGGGACAGGGCTCGCGAACTAATGAAAAACTGTTTTTT. The encoded protein is CASSPRGQGSRTNEKLFF.

V is TRBV4-3 and J is TRBJ1-6; 9 nucleotides match TRBD1. The V gene's germline CDR1 is LGHNA and CDR2 YSLEER. The CDR3 covers 15 residues. V shed 0 bases, J shed 7 bases, and the junction held 1 base outside the gene matches. CDR3 sequence: CASSQDGTGNSPLHF. The CDR3 DNA reads TGCGCCAGCAGCCAAGATGGGACAGGGAATTCACCCCTCCACTTT.

This clonotype came up a few times. The chain is built from TRBV12-3 or TRBV12-4 and TRBJ1-5; D unresolved. The ends were cut back, 6 bases at V and 5 bases at J, with 11 bases in the middle. The CDR3 has 13 amino acids. The CDR3 DNA is TGTGCCAGCAGCGAAAAGGGCCATCAGCCCCAGCATTTT. Its translation is CASSEKGHQPQHF.

This clonotype was seen at least ten times. The V gene is TRBV20-1, the J gene TRBJ1-1; 9 bases map to TRBD1. The V and J ends lost 0 bases and 0 bases, in that order; junction bases with no gene match: 5. CDR3 length equals 16 residues. In germline, CDR1 is DFQATT, CDR2 SNEGSKA (reference sequence). CDR3 nucleotides: TGCAGTGCTAGAGAACAAACAGGGGGCTTGAACACTGAAGCTTTCTTT. Amino acids: CSAREQTGGLNTEAFF.

This clonotype was picked up many times. The genes are TRBV9 and TRBJ1-1; D unresolved. CDR1 and CDR2 (germline): SGDLS, YYNGEE. Trimming took off 6 bases at V and 8 bases at J, with 26 bases between the two ends. CDR3 length: 16 amino acids. Here the CDR3 DNA reads TGTGCCAGCACGTCTCAAGTGGGCGGAGTCCAGGTGGAAGCTTTCTTT. Its translation: CASTSQVGGVQVEAFF.

This clonotype appeared many times. V usage is TRBV2 and J usage is TRBJ2-7, with 7 bases fitting TRBD2. The CDR3 is 15 residues long. With V trimmed by 1 base and J by 2 bases, 5 bases remained unmatched. Germline CDR1 reads SNHLY; CDR2 reads FYNNEI. The CDR3 sequence is CASSEELAQAYEQYF. The DNA of the CDR3 is TGTGCCAGCAGTGAAGAACTAGCGCAAGCCTACGAGCAGTACTTC. The full variable domain, completed using reference TRBV2 and TRBJ2-7, is EPEVTQTPSHQVTQMGQEVILRCVPISNHLYFYWYRQILGQKVEFLVSFYNNEISEKSEIFDDQFSVERPDGSNFTLKIRSTKLEDSAMYFCASSEELAQAYEQYFGPGTRLTVT.

This clonotype has ten or more counts. The chain is built from TRBV2 and TRBJ2-7; either TRBD1 or TRBD2 may supply D (5 bases each). Germline-derived CDR1 and CDR2 are SNHLY and FYNNEI. V gave up 9 bases and J gave up 3 bases, with 18 bases separating them. CDR3 size: 14 residues. CDR3 amino acids: CASTLGTSIYEQYF. Here the CDR3 DNA reads TGTGCCAGTACCCTCGGGACGTCCATCTACGAGCAGTACTTC.

The V call is TRBV20-1, the J call TRBJ1-2; D is unclear. Germline V gene lookup returns CDR1 DFQATT and CDR2 SNEGSKA (reference sequence). The CDR3 length is 13 residues. With 6 bases removed from V and 6 bases from J, the gap between germline ends came to 17 bases. The CDR3 is CSARPASEDGYTF. The DNA for the CDR3 is TGCAGTGCGCGCCCGGCTAGTGAGGATGGCTACACCTTC.

This clonotype has a count of ten or more. The chain couples TRBV6-1 to TRBJ2-1; perhaps D is TRBD1 or TRBD2 (6 bases each). Trimming cost V 1 base and J 7 bases, with 14 bases left between them. This CDR3 region has 15 residues. From germline, CDR1 is MNHNS and CDR2 SASEGT. The CDR3 bases are TGTGCCAGCAGTGAAGGCCCGGGGGCCCATAATGAGCAGTTCTTC. This translates into CASSEGPGAHNEQFF.

This clonotype was seen many times. The chain combines TRBV20-1 with TRBJ2-3; TRBD2 matches 10 bases. Trimming at V came to 5 bases and at J to 4 bases, leaving 9 bases not matched to a gene. This CDR3 has 15 amino acids. From germline, CDR1 is DFQATT and CDR2 SNEGSKA (reference sequence). The DNA for the CDR3 is TGCAGTGCTTACAACAGGGGACTAGCGCCAGATACGCAGTATTTT. Translation: CSAYNRGLAPDTQYF.

This clonotype was observed many times. This rearrangement joins TRBV10-1 to TRBJ2-7; 7 bases line up with TRBD2. The CDR3 consists of 16 residues. Germline loops: CDR1 WNHNN, CDR2 SYGVQD (reference sequence). V was clipped by 1 base and J by 0 bases; unmatched bases: 6. CDR3 sequence: CASSELGGSPSYEQYF. Written as DNA, the CDR3 is TGCGCCAGCAGTGAGTTAGGCGGGAGCCCCTCCTACGAGCAGTACTTC.

This clonotype was found many times. The chain has TRBV7-2 and TRBJ2-1, with D unresolved. The CDR3 has 12 residues. The germline V and J ends were trimmed by 1 base and 14 bases, with 12 bases remaining between them. In germline, CDR1 is SGHTA, CDR2 FQGNSA. The CDR3 DNA sequence: TGTGCCAGCAGCTTAGAAACCAAGCGTAAGTTCTTC. Protein: CASSLETKRKFF.

Remarks on this clonotype: One junction end does not reproduce the germline sequence, and a read error may be involved. The chain links TRBV7-3 to TRBJ2-4; 9 bases agree with TRBD1. The J call is in doubt because the DNA end fits TRBJ2-7 better. The length of the CDR3 is 17 residues. Germline values: CDR1 SGHTA, CDR2 FQGTGA. For the CDR3, the DNA is TGCGCCAGCAGCCGACAACCACCGGGACAGGGAGCCTACGAGCAGTACTTC. As protein: CASSRQPPGQGAYEQYF.

The gene calls are TRBV7-9 and TRBJ2-1; TRBD2 matches 10 bases. The trim removed 2 bases at V and 2 bases at J, leaving 6 bases unmatched. The CDR3 has 17 amino acids. From germline, CDR1 is SEHNR and CDR2 FQNEAQ (reference sequence). CDR3 residues: CASSLRASGSPYNEQFF. The CDR3 bases are TGTGCCAGCAGCTTAAGGGCTAGCGGGAGCCCCTACAATGAGCAGTTCTTC.

Ten or more counts support this clonotype. The genes are TRBV11-2 and TRBJ2-2, with D tentatively TRBD1 or TRBD2 (5 bases each). The CDR3 is 14 amino acids. V dropped 0 bases and J dropped 6 bases, with 8 bases sitting between them. From germline, CDR1 is SGHAT and CDR2 FQNNGV. The chain's CDR3 is CASSLDRDAGELFF. CDR3 in DNA: TGTGCCAGCAGCTTAGATCGGGACGCCGGGGAGCTGTTTTTT.

This rearrangement joins TRBV24-1 to TRBJ2-5; D uncertain. CDR1 and CDR2 (germline): KGHDR, SFDVKD. CDR3 size: 15 residues. Deletions cut 3 bases from V and 5 bases from J, with 15 bases between. The CDR3: CATSDPYPMGETQYF. In DNA form, the CDR3 reads TGTGCCACCAGTGATCCGTACCCAATGGGCGAGACCCAGTACTTC.

As regards this clonotype: Since a much larger clone is just one base distant, this may be a read error. The J gene is TRBJ2-7, the V gene TRBV5-4; D ambiguous. Germline CDR1 SGHNT, CDR2 YYREEE (reference sequence). The CDR3 extends over 11 amino acids. V was pared by 4 bases and J by 2 bases, with 4 bases between. The CDR3 nucleotides are TGTGCCAGCAGCACCCCCTACGAGCAGTACTTC. It specifies CASSTPYEQYF.

This clonotype has a handful of counts. J is TRBJ1-3 and V is TRBV4-2, with no clear D. V lost 0 bases to trimming and J lost 6 bases, with 6 bases between them. The CDR3 is made up of 13 amino acids. In germline, CDR1 is LGHNA, CDR2 YNFKEQ. CDR3 bases: TGTGCCAGCAGCCAAGATCTTCCAAACACCATATATTTT. Translated, it gives CASSQDLPNTIYF.

This clonotype has a count of ten or more. The genes are TRBV19 and TRBJ2-2; D may be TRBD2 (5 bases). The CDR3 loop spans 15 amino acids. Germline V lookup: CDR1 LNHDA, CDR2 SQIVND (reference sequence). V was cut by 6 bases and J by 0 bases, with 11 bases left in between. As DNA, the CDR3 is TGTGCCAGTAGAGGAGGTACCGCGAACACCGGGGAGCTGTTTTTT. The encoded protein is CASRGGTANTGELFF. Based on the CDR3 plus reference TRBV19 and TRBJ2-2, the full variable domain is DGGITQSPKYLFRKEGQNVTLSCEQNLNHDAMYWYRQDPGQGLRLIYYSQIVNDFQKGDIAEGYSVSREKKESFPLTVTSAQKNPTAFYLCASRGGTANTGELFFGEGSRLTVL.

Note on this clonotype: A far bigger clonotype differs at one base, so this is likely a read error. The CDR3 DNA sequence: TGTGCCAGCACCATGGGGGGGGCAAGCTCCTACAATGAGCAGTACTTC. Encoded protein: CASTMGGASSYNEQYF. V is TRBV28 and J is TRBJ2-7; D might be TRBD2 (7 bases). The length of the CDR3 is 16 residues. Germline values: CDR1 MDHEN, CDR2 SYDVKM. V was pared by 7 bases and J by 7 bases, with 26 bases between.

This clonotype turned up a few times. A single base separates this from a much larger clone, so it may be a read error. The rearrangement uses TRBV6-1 and TRBJ1-5; weak D call: TRBD1 (6 bases). In germline, CDR1 is MNHNS, CDR2 SASEGT. Trimming took 8 bases from V and 6 from J, leaving 20 bases between them. The CDR3 covers 15 residues. In DNA, the CDR3 is TGTGCCAGCGGTCCACGGGGGGCGTCAAGTCAGCCCCAGCATTTT. Protein sequence: CASGPRGASSQPQHF.

This clonotype has ten or more counts. V gene TRBV5-1 combines with J gene TRBJ1-1, with unresolved D. The germline CDR1 and CDR2 sequences are SGHRS and YFSETQ. This CDR3 has 16 amino acids. V was pared by 2 bases and J by 2 bases, with 16 bases between. The chain's CDR3 is CASSLDSGRVNTEAFF. The CDR3 DNA reads TGCGCCAGCAGCTTAGATTCAGGACGAGTAAACACTGAAGCTTTCTTT.

This clonotype showed up many times. V gene TRBV5-5 combines with J gene TRBJ2-5; no clear D gene. This CDR3 comprises 14 residues. CDR1 is SGHKS and CDR2 is YYEKEE in the germline V gene (reference sequence). V lost 0 bases, J lost 4 bases, and 10 bases lay in between. CDR3 nucleotides: TGTGCCAGCAGCTTGGGAGCTGGGATAGAGACCCAGTACTTC. Amino acid sequence: CASSLGAGIETQYF.

This clonotype was recorded many times. This chain connects TRBV6-2 or TRBV6-3 to TRBJ2-1, with a tentative D call TRBD2 (5 bases). V was shortened by 6 bases and J by 4 bases, with 19 bases between the two germline ends. The CDR3 runs to 16 residues. Germline CDR1 and CDR2: MNHEY and SVGEGT. CDR3 in amino acids: CASSPLESGAYNEQFF. The DNA for the CDR3 is TGTGCCAGCAGCCCCCTGGAGAGCGGAGCGTACAATGAGCAGTTCTTC.